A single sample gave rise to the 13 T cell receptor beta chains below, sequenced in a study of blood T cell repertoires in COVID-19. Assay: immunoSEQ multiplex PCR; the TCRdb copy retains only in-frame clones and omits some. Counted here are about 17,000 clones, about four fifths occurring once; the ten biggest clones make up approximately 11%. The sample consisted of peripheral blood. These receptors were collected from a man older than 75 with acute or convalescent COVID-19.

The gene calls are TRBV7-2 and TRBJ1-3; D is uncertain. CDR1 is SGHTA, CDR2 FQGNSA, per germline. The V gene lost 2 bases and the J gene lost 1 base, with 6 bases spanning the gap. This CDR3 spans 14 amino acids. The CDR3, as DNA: TGTGCCAGCAGCTTAAATCTTTCTGGAAACACCATATATTTT. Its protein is CASSLNLSGNTIYF.

CDR3 DNA: TGTGCCAGCAGCTTAAGGCTTGGCGGGGGGGCAGCAGATACGCAGTATTTT. Protein product: CASSLRLGGGAADTQYF. The rearrangement links TRBV7-2 to TRBJ2-3; 9 nucleotides align to TRBD2. V lost 2 bases and J lost 4; bases outside the gene matches: 10. CDR3 length: 17 amino acids. Germline CDR1 SGHTA, CDR2 FQGNSA.

CDR3 bases: TGTGCCAGCAGGCCCTTACCAGGGTCGGCTGAAGCTTTCTTT. Translated, it gives CASRPLPGSAEAFF. The genes are TRBV6-5 and TRBJ1-1; a possible D gene is TRBD1 (5 bases). Per the germline V gene, CDR1 is MNHEY and CDR2 is SVGAGI. V lost 6 bases to trimming and J lost 6 bases, with 17 bases between them. There are 14 residues in the CDR3.

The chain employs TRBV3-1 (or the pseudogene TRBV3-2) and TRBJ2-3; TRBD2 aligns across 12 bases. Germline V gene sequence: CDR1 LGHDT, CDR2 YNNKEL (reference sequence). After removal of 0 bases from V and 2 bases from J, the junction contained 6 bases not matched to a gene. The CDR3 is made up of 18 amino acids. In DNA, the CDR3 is TGTGCCAGCAGCCAAGACTCCCTAGCGGGGGGGGCCACAGATACGCAGTATTTT. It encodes CASSQDSLAGGATDTQYF.

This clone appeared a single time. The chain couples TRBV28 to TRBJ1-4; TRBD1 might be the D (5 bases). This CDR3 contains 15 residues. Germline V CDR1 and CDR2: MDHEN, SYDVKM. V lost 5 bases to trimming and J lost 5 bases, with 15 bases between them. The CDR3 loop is CASSTPSGGNEKLFF. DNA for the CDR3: TGTGCCAGCAGTACTCCGTCGGGGGGGAATGAAAAACTGTTTTTT. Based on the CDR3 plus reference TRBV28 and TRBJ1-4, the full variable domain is DVKVTQSSRYLVKRTGEKVFLECVQDMDHENMFWYRQDPGLGLRLIYFSYDVKMKEKGDIPEGYSVSREKKERFSLILESASTNQTSMYLCASSTPSGGNEKLFFGSGTQLSVL.

As DNA, the CDR3 is TGCGCCAGCAGCCGAGGGGACAGGAACACTGAAGCTTTCTTT. Encoded protein: CASSRGDRNTEAFF. The chain uses TRBV5-1 and TRBJ1-1; 7 bases are a match to TRBD1. Unmatched junction bases numbered 4, after V lost 4 bases and J lost 1 base. The V gene's germline CDR1 is SGHRS and CDR2 YFSETQ. The CDR3 is 14 residues long.

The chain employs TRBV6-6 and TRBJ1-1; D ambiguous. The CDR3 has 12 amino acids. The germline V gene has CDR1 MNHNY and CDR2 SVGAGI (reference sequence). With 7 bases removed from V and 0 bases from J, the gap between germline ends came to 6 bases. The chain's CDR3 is CASNRLNTEAFF. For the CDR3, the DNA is TGTGCCAGCAACAGATTGAACACTGAAGCTTTCTTT.

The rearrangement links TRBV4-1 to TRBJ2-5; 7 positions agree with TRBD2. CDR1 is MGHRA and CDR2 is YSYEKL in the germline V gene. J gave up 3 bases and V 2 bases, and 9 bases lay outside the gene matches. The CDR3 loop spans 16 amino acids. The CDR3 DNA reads TGCGCCAGCAGCCAAACGGGGGGAGGGGAAAAAGAGACCCAGTACTTC. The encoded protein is CASSQTGGGEKETQYF.

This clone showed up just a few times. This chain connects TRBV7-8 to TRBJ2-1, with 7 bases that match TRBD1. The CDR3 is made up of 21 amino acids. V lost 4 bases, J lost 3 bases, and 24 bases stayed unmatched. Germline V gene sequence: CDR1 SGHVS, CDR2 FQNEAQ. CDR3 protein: CASSSTYRGERASSHYNEQFF. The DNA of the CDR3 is TGTGCCAGCAGCTCCACCTACAGGGGAGAAAGGGCTTCTTCCCACTACAATGAGCAGTTCTTC.

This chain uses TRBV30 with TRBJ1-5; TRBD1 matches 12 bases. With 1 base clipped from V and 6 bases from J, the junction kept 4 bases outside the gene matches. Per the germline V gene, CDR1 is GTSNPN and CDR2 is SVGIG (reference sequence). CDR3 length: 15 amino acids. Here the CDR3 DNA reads TGTGCCTGGAGTGAGGGACAGGGGGCAGGTCAGCCCCAGCATTTT. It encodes CAWSEGQGAGQPQHF.

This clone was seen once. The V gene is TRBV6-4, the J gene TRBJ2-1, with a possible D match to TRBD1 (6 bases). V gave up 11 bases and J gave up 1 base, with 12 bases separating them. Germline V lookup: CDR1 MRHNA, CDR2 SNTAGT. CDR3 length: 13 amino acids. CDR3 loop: CASPGTSYNEQFF. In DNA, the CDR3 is TGTGCCTCCCCCGGGACATCCTACAATGAGCAGTTCTTC.

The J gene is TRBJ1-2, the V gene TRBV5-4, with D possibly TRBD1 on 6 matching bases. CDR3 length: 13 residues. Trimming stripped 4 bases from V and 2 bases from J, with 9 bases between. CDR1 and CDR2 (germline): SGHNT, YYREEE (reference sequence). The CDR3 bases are TGTGCCAGCAGCCCGGACAGAAACTATGGCTACACCTTC. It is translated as CASSPDRNYGYTF.

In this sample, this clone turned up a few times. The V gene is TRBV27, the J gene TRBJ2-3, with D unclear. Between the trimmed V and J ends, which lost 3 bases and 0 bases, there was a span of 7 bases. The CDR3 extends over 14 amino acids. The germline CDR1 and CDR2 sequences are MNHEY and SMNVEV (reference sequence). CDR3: CASSLAASTDTQYF. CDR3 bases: TGTGCCAGCAGTTTGGCTGCTAGCACAGATACGCAGTATTTT.